The clone carrying this T cell receptor (beta chain) was seen a few times. In the original processing: Reference gene primer amplification yielded estimated nucleated cell counts. TCRdb's copy holds only in-frame clones and misses some; the assay was immunoSEQ multiplex PCR. V and J calls and clone size are as listed in that table; D and trimming were resolved from the DNA. This sample has roughly 150,000 clones, with 83% found just once. The V segment lost 3 bases and the J segment 2 bases; nucleotides outside the gene matches: 7. The CDR3 extends over 16 amino acids. In germline, CDR1 is SGHDN, CDR2 FVKESK. The sample belongs to a study of blood T cell repertoires in COVID-19. About the study: The origin of the acute and convalescent COVID-19 samples was the United States, Italy and Spain. Sample material is recorded as cDNA or gDNA derived from T cells, B-cell-depleted T cells, or PBMCs.

V gene TRBV14 combines with J gene TRBJ1-2; TRBD1 matches 9 bases. What was sequenced was peripheral blood. The sequence was obtained from a woman of 80 years or more with acute or convalescent COVID-19. The CDR3 loop is CASSQGYRGLNYGYTF. Here the CDR3 DNA reads TGTGCCAGCAGCCAGGGGTACAGGGGGCTGAACTATGGCTACACCTTC.